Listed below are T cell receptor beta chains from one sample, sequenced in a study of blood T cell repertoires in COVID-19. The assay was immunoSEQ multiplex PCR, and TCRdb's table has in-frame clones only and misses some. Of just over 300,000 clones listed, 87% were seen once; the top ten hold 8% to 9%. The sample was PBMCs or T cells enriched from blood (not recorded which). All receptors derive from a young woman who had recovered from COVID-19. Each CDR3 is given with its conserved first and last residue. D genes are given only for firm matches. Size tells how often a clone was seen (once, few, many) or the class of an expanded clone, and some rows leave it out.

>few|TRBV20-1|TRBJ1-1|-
TGCAGTGCTAATGATCAACCGACAGAAAACACTGAAGCTTTCTTT
CSANDQPTENTEAFF
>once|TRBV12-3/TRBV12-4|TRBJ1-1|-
TGTGCCAGCAGTCAGGGCATGGGGTCAGAAGCTTTCTTT
CASSQGMGSEAFF
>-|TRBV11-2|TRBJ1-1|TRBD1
TGTGCCAGCAGCTTAGCGGGGACAGAGACTGAAGCTTTCTTT
CASSLAGTETEAFF
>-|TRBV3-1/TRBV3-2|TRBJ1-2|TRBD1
TGTGCCAGCAGCCACCGGGACAGGTTTAACTATGGCTACACCTTC
CASSHRDRFNYGYTF
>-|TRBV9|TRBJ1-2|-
TGTGCCAGCAGCCCTCAACGGGGTAACCTCTATGGCTACACCTTC
CASSPQRGNLYGYTF
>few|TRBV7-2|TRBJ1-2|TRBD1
TGTGCCAGCAGCATCAGGACAGGGGCTAACTATGGCTACACCTTC
CASSIRTGANYGYTF
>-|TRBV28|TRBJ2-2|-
TGTGCCAGCAGAATGACAGGGAACACCGGGGAGCTGTTTTTT
CASRMTGNTGELFF
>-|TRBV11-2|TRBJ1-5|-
TGTGCCAGCAGCTTAGACCGACTCGGGGCCCAGCATTTT
CASSLDRLGAQHF
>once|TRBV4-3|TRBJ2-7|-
TGCGCCAGCAGCCCGCGATACGAGCAGTACTTC
CASSPRYEQYF
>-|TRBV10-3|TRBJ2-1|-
TGTGCCATCAGAAAGCAGAGGGATGACAATGAGCAGTTCTTC
CAIRKQRDDNEQFF
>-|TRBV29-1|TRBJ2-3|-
TGCAGCGTTGAAGTGTCGGGAGATACGCAGTATTTT
CSVEVSGDTQYF
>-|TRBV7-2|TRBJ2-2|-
TGTGCCAGCAGCTTTCACGGGGAGCTGTTTTTT
CASSFHGELFF
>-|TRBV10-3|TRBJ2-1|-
TGTGCCATCAGTGAAGAACGTCCGGAGGGATTGAATGAGCAGTTCTTC
CAISEERPEGLNEQFF
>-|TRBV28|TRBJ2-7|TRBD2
TGTGCCAGCAGTTTATTCGGTCTAGCGGGAGGGTGCGAGCAGTACTTC
CASSLFGLAGGCEQYF
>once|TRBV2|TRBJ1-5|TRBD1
TGTGCCAGCAGTCCACAGGGGGCCAATCAGCCCCAGCATTTT
CASSPQGANQPQHF
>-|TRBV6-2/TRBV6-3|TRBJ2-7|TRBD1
TGTGCCAGCAGTTATTTCCCCGGGACAGGGGACCACGAGCAGTACTTC
CASSYFPGTGDHEQYF
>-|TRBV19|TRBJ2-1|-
TGTGCCAGTAGTATAGATTCCGATGGGGTAGCGAAGTTCTTC
CASSIDSDGVAKFF
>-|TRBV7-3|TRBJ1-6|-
TGTGCCAGCAGCTTAGGCAGGAATGCACCCCTCCACTTT
CASSLGRNAPLHF
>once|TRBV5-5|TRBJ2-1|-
TGTGCCAGCAGCTTGGTATTGGCTAGTTTATCTTACAATGAGCAGTTCTTC
CASSLVLASLSYNEQFF
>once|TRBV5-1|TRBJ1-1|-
TGCGCCAGCAGCTTGGGCCGGACTGAAGCTTTCTTT
CASSLGRTEAFF
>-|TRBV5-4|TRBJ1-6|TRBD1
TGTGCCAGCAGCTCCTCGACAGGGGGCGTTTATAATTCACCCCTCCACTTT
CASSSSTGGVYNSPLHF
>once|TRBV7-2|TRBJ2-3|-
TGTGCCAGCGTTGGGCCTCCCAACCTCATCAATACGCAGTATTTT
CASVGPPNLINTQYF
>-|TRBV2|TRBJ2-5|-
TGTGCCAGCAACTTCTACAGTGACCAAGAGACCCAGTACTTC
CASNFYSDQETQYF
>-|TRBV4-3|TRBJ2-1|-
TGCGCCAGCAGCCGTGACTCCCCCCGGGGATCCTACAATGAGCAGTTCTTC
CASSRDSPRGSYNEQFF
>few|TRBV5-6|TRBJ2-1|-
TGTGCCAGCAGCTTTTCTCTCTCCCCCTACAATGAGCAGTTCTTC
CASSFSLSPYNEQFF
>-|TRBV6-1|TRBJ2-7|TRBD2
TGTGCCAGCAGTGAATCCCTTAGCGGGAACTCCTACGAGCAGTACTTC
CASSESLSGNSYEQYF
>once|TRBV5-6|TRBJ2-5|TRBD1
TGTGCCAGCAGCAGGACAGGGGGCATACAAGAGACCCAGTACTTC
CASSRTGGIQETQYF
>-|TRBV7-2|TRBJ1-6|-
TGTGCCAGCAGCTTGGAAGCCCGAGGACCCCTCCACTTT
CASSLEARGPLHF
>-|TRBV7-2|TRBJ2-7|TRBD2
TGTGCCAGCAGCTCGACTAGCGGGGGATTTACCTACGAGCAGTACTTC
CASSSTSGGFTYEQYF
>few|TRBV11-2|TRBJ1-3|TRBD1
TGTGCCAGCAGCTTAGATCCACCAGGGGGTTTGAGTGGAAACACCATATATTTT
CASSLDPPGGLSGNTIYF
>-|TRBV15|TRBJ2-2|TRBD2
TGTGCCACCAGCAGAGATTGGCCGGGACTATCAATCACCGGGGAGCTGTTTTTT
CATSRDWPGLSITGELFF
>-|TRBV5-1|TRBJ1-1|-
TGCGCCAGCAGCTTAAGTCGGGGATTTGGCACTGAAGCTTTCTTT
CASSLSRGFGTEAFF
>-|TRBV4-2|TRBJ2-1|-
TGTGCCAGCAGCCTGCGGGACGGAGGGGTCGATGAGCAGTTCTTC
CASSLRDGGVDEQFF
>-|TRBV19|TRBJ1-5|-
TGTGCCAGTAGTACAGGCGGGAATCGGGCCCAGCATTTT
CASSTGGNRAQHF
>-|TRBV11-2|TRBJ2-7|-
TGTGCCAGCATCGCCCAGGGCAATGGGTACGAGCAGTACTTC
CASIAQGNGYEQYF
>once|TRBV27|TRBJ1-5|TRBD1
TGTGCCAGCAGTTCGGACAGGGCCCAAAATCAGCCCCAGCATTTT
CASSSDRAQNQPQHF
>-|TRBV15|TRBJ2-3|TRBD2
TGTGCCACCAGCACACTAGCGGGAGCGACAGATACGCAGTATTTT
CATSTLAGATDTQYF
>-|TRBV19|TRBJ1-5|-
TGTGCCAGTAACCGAGTGGGACTGCCCCAGCATTTT
CASNRVGLPQHF
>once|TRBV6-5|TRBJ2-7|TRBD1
TGTGCCAGCGGGAGGGACAGGGGCTACGAGCAGTACTTC
CASGRDRGYEQYF
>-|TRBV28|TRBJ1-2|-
TGTGCCAGCAGCAGGCAGGGGAACTATGGCTACACCTTC
CASSRQGNYGYTF
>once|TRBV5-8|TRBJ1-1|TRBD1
TGTGCCAGCAGCTTTGAGGGGGCGAACACTGAAGCTTTCTTT
CASSFEGANTEAFF
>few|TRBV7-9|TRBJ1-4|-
TGTGCCAGCAGCCCTCGGAGGGCGGCTAATGAAAAACTGTTTTTT
CASSPRRAANEKLFF
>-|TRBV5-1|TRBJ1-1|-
TGCGCCAGCAGCTTGGACAGGGCCACTGAAGCTTTCTTT
CASSLDRATEAFF
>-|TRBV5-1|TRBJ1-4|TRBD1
TGCGCCAGTCACCGGGACAGGGACGAAAAACTGTTTTTT
CASHRDRDEKLFF
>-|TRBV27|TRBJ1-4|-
TGTGCCAGCAGTTTATCGTTTGAGGTGCGCAAACTGTTTTTT
CASSLSFEVRKLFF
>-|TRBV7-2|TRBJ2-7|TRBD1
TGTGCCAGCAGCCACCGGACAGGCTACGAGCAGTACTTC
CASSHRTGYEQYF
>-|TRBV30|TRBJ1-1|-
TGTGCCTGGAGCAGAGCGAATACTGAAGCTTTCTTT
CAWSRANTEAFF
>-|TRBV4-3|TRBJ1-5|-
TGCGCCAGCAGCCAAGATCACGGGGGGCGTCAGCCCCAGCATTTT
CASSQDHGGRQPQHF
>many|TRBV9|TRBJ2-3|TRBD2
TGTGCCAGCAGCGTAGTCGGAGCGGGGGACGACACGCAGTATTTT
CASSVVGAGDDTQYF
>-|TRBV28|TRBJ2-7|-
TGTGCCAGCAGTAACACAGGGTATAACTACGAGCAGTACTTC
CASSNTGYNYEQYF